These 20 T cell receptor beta chains originate from one sample sequenced in a study of post-analysis software for immune sequencing data. Study outcomes and limitations: TRBV5-6, TRBV5-1 and TRBV20-1 belonged to a set of about five TRBV segments that were more frequent in patients than controls.

Presence of unique molecular identifiers characterized the TCR beta cDNA libraries. TCRdb re-analysed the PCR reads in MiXCR, keeping a single row per CDR3 protein. The sample comprises over 700,000 distinct CDR3 sequences, 25% to 30% of which are singletons, and around 0.56% rests with the top ten. No cognate antigen is known for these TCRs. Specimen: blood. These receptors all stem from a girl aged 10 to 17 with multiple sclerosis.

The chain has TRBV10-3 and TRBJ2-1; the D gene is possibly TRBD2 (5 bases). V lost 5 bases and J 0 bases, leaving 14 bases between the germline ends. The CDR3 runs to 16 residues. The V gene's germline CDR1 is ENHRY and CDR2 SYGVKD. CDR3 sequence (DNA): TGTGCCATCAGTACGGCTAGCTGGAGCTCCTACAATGAGCAGTTCTTC. This translates into CAISTASWSSYNEQFF.

About this clonotype itself: Given the absence of the conserved phenylalanine or tryptophan at the CDR3 end, a read error is likely. The J gene is TRBJ1-5, the V gene TRBV12-3 or TRBV12-4; D gene uncertain. V was pared by 8 bases and J by 1 base, with 9 bases between. This CDR3 has 13 residues. The CDR3 sequence: CASGRESNQPQHI. CDR3 coding DNA: TGTGCCAGCGGGAGGGAGAGCAATCAGCCCCAGCATATT.

The chain recombines TRBV6-4 with TRBJ2-1; 11 bases match TRBD2. With V trimmed by 2 bases and J by 6 bases, 3 bases remained unmatched. CDR3 length equals 15 residues. From germline, CDR1 is MRHNA and CDR2 SNTAGT. The CDR3 DNA reads as TGTGCCAGCAGTGACCGGACTAGCGGGTCCAATGAGCAGTTCTTC. This gives the protein CASSDRTSGSNEQFF.

This clonotype was recorded a few times. V gene TRBV19 combines with J gene TRBJ2-2; TRBD2 is a possible D gene (6 bases). V lost 6 bases and J lost 5, with 19 bases in between. CDR3 length: 16 residues. Per the germline V gene, CDR1 is LNHDA and CDR2 is SQIVND (reference sequence). The CDR3 spells CASSQPGLASTGELFF. The CDR3 coding sequence is TGTGCCAGTAGCCAACCCGGGCTAGCGAGTACCGGGGAGCTGTTTTTT.

V usage is TRBV7-6 and J usage is TRBJ2-3; D is possibly TRBD2 (5 bases). There are 15 residues in the CDR3. Germline values: CDR1 SGHVS, CDR2 FNYEAQ. Trimming cost V 4 bases and J 4 bases, with 15 bases left between them. CDR3 residues: CASSSTTSHADTQYF. In nucleotides, the CDR3 is TGTGCCAGCAGCTCCACCACTAGTCACGCAGATACGCAGTATTTT.

This chain links TRBV28 with TRBJ2-7, with D possibly TRBD1 on 6 matching bases. The V end was cut by 7 bases, the J end by 7 bases, with 17 bases between. The CDR3 spans 13 residues. Germline CDR1 is MDHEN and CDR2 is SYDVKM. CDR3 nucleotides: TGTGCCAGCATGGTATGGCCCCAGGGGGAGCAGTACTTC. Protein product: CASMVWPQGEQYF. Drawing the rest from reference TRBV28 and TRBJ2-7, the complete variable domain is DVKVTQSSRYLVKRTGEKVFLECVQDMDHENMFWYRQDPGLGLRLIYFSYDVKMKEKGDIPEGYSVSREKKERFSLILESASTNQTSMYLCASMVWPQGEQYFGPGTRLTVT.

The chain carries TRBV7-9 and TRBJ2-7, with D possibly being TRBD2 (6 bases). V shed 9 bases and J shed 2 bases, with 11 bases lying between them. The CDR3 is 12 residues long. The germline V gene encodes CDR1 SEHNR and CDR2 FQNEAQ (reference sequence). DNA of the CDR3: TGTGCCAGAAGCCGACTAGCCTACGAGCAGTACTTC. Translation: CARSRLAYEQYF.

This chain connects TRBV2 to TRBJ2-1; D is uncertain. CDR1 is SNHLY and CDR2 is FYNNEI in the germline V gene. Trimming stripped 2 bases from V and 0 bases from J, with 8 bases between. The length of the CDR3 is 15 residues. CDR3 DNA sequence: TGTGCCAGCAGTGAACAGTTGAGCTCCTACAATGAGCAGTTCTTC. The encoded protein is CASSEQLSSYNEQFF.

Of note for this clonotype: This may stem from a read error, because a much larger clone lies one nucleotide away. The chain carries TRBV29-1 and TRBJ2-7; either TRBD1 or TRBD2 may supply D (5 bases each). V lost 1 base and J lost 3, with 13 bases in between. CDR1 and CDR2 (germline): SQVTM, ANQGSEA. The CDR3 sequence is 14 residues long. The CDR3 nucleotides are TGCAGCGTTGAAGGGGGGAAGGAAGACTACGAGCAGTACGTC. Protein: CSVEGGKEDYEQYV.

The chain combines TRBV7-8 with TRBJ2-3, with TRBD1 matching 8 bases. V gave up 4 bases and J gave up 1 base; unmatched junction bases: 7. CDR3 length: 16 amino acids. Looked up from germline, CDR1 is SGHVS and CDR2 is FQNEAQ. The CDR3, as DNA: TGTGCCAGCAGCTGGCCAGGGGGCGCAGGCACAGATACGCAGTATTTT. It is translated as CASSWPGGAGTDTQYF.

The chain carries TRBV11-2 and TRBJ1-2; D may be TRBD1 (5 bases). Between the trimmed V and J ends, which lost 0 bases and 8 bases, there was a span of 16 bases. The CDR3 contains 15 residues. Per the germline V gene, CDR1 is SGHAT and CDR2 is FQNNGV. CDR3 coding DNA: TGTGCCAGCAGCTTAGATATAGGCAGGGATCGCGGCTACACCTTC. Residues: CASSLDIGRDRGYTF.

The sample holds many counts of this clonotype. V gene TRBV6-1 combines with J gene TRBJ2-1; D gene unclear. V lost 8 bases, J lost 8 bases, and 19 bases lay in between. CDR1 and CDR2 from the germline V gene are MNHNS and SASEGT. The CDR3 contains 14 residues. CDR3 protein: CASAKVSSLDEQFF. CDR3 nucleotides: TGTGCCAGCGCTAAGGTCAGTTCTTTGGATGAGCAGTTCTTC.

With respect to this clonotype: A much more abundant neighbour one base away suggests this may be a read error. The chain has TRBV29-1 and TRBJ1-2; weak D call: TRBD1 (5 bases). Germline CDR1 SQVTM, CDR2 ANQGSEA. The CDR3 contains 14 residues. The CDR3 loop reads CSIDRPGTGYGYTF. The CDR3, as DNA: TGCAGCATTGATCGTCCCGGGACGGGATATGGCTACACCTTC.

This sequence joins TRBV29-1 and TRBJ2-1, with 8 bases fitting TRBD2. CDR1 is SQVTM, CDR2 ANQGSEA, per germline. There are 13 residues in the CDR3. With 5 bases clipped from V and 4 bases from J, the junction kept 4 bases outside the gene matches. This CDR3 is CSVTGGDYNEQFF. CDR3 DNA: TGCAGCGTTACGGGAGGGGATTACAATGAGCAGTTCTTC.

There are a few counts of this clonotype. The V gene is TRBV4-3, the J gene TRBJ2-7; 7 bases are shared with TRBD1. After removal of 0 bases from V and 6 bases from J, the junction contained 5 bases not matched to a gene. The CDR3 runs to 14 residues. Germline values: CDR1 LGHNA, CDR2 YSLEER. Written as DNA, the CDR3 is TGCGCCAGCAGCCAAGATTCGACAGGGATCGAGCAGTACTTC. Translated, it gives CASSQDSTGIEQYF.

The V call is TRBV14, the J call TRBJ2-5; perhaps TRBD1 as D (6 bases). This CDR3 comprises 15 residues. CDR1 is SGHDN and CDR2 is FVKESK in the germline V gene. V was trimmed by 0 bases and J by 7 bases, leaving 15 bases between them. CDR3 sequence reads: CASSQDTGSGGTQYF. The CDR3 DNA follows: TGTGCCAGCAGCCAAGATACAGGGAGCGGAGGGACCCAGTACTTC. Using reference TRBV14 and TRBJ2-5 for the parts outside the CDR3, the full variable domain is EAGVTQFPSHSVIEKGQTVTLRCDPISGHDNLYWYRRVMGKEIKFLLHFVKESKQDESGMPNNRFLAERTGGTYSTLKVQPAELEDSGVYFCASSQDTGSGGTQYFGPGTRLLVL.

The V gene is TRBV20-1, the J gene TRBJ1-5; 7 bases align to TRBD1. In germline, CDR1 is DFQATT, CDR2 SNEGSKA (reference sequence). The CDR3 length is 15 residues. The V gene end was trimmed by 6 bases and the J gene end by 4 bases; junction bases not matched to a gene: 12. The CDR3 spells CSAITRTGGNQPQHF. In DNA, the CDR3 is TGCAGTGCCATAACCCGGACAGGCGGGAATCAGCCCCAGCATTTT.

V usage is TRBV20-1 and J usage is TRBJ2-1; 10 nucleotides align to TRBD2. Looked up from germline, CDR1 is DFQATT and CDR2 is SNEGSKA (reference sequence). The CDR3 contains 22 residues. After removal of 0 bases from V and 0 bases from J, the junction contained 20 bases not matched to a gene. The CDR3 region has the DNA TGCAGTGCTAGAGATCTCTTGGGGCTAGCGGGAGTCGAAACCTACTCCTACAATGAGCAGTTCTTC. Amino acid sequence: CSARDLLGLAGVETYSYNEQFF.

V usage is TRBV10-3 and J usage is TRBJ2-5, with TRBD1 identical over 9 bases. The germline V gene encodes CDR1 ENHRY and CDR2 SYGVKD. Trimming took 4 bases from V and 4 from J; bases not matched to a gene: 7. This CDR3 has 15 residues. As DNA, the CDR3 is TGTGCCATCAGTGCGGGACAGGGAATTGTAGAGACCCAGTACTTC. This translates into CAISAGQGIVETQYF.

J is TRBJ1-6 and V is TRBV5-7, with 7 positions matching TRBD1. TRBV5-7 is an ORF, and what it does is uncertain. This CDR3 comprises 16 residues. V shed 7 bases, J shed 6 bases, and the junction held 13 bases outside the gene matches. DNA of the CDR3: TGTGCCAGCTCAACCCGGGACAGCCAAGCTAATTCACCCCTCCACTTT. It is translated as CASSTRDSQANSPLHF.